Presented here are 26 T cell receptor beta chains from one specimen sequenced in a study of human T cells and chemical hapten exposure. As to time point: pre-sensitization, week 0. Documented treatment: therapeutic diphenylcyclopropenone sensitization with weekly scalp DPC. MiXCR was run by TCRdb on the RACE reads, yielding one entry per CDR3 protein. The sample carries about 270,000 distinct CDR3 sequences, approximately 7.5% recorded once. The sequenced sample was whole blood, obtained in connection with sensitization to the hapten diphenylcyclopropenone (DPC). The receptors stem from a man aged 18 to 35 with alopecia areata. Some clones in this sample may be carry-over from other donors' samples.

There are many counts of this clonotype. The chain joins TRBV7-8 to TRBJ2-3; TRBD2 might be the D (5 bases). The CDR3 contains 15 residues. Germline-derived CDR1 and CDR2 are SGHVS and FQNEAQ. V was pared by 5 bases and J by 2 bases, with 14 bases between. CDR3 in DNA: TGTGCCAGCAGCCCTCGAGGTAGCGCCACAGATACGCAGTATTTT. Translated: CASSPRGSATDTQYF. Full variable domain (remainder filled in from reference TRBV7-8 and TRBJ2-3): GAGVSQSPRYKVAKRGQDVALRCDPISGHVSLFWYQQALGQGPEFLTYFQNEAQLDKSGLPSDRFFAERPEGSVSTLKIQRTQQEDSAVYLCASSPRGSATDTQYFGPGTRLTVL.

CDR3 in amino acids: CASSLGRRGAVNHLYNEQFF. The CDR3 nucleotides read TGTGCCAGCAGCTTAGGGAGGCGGGGGGCCGTCAATCACCTTTACAATGAGCAGTTCTTC. The chain couples TRBV7-2 to TRBJ2-1, with 8 bases matching TRBD2. This CDR3 is 20 amino acids long. V was clipped by 1 base and J by 4 bases; unmatched bases: 18. CDR1 is SGHTA and CDR2 is FQGNSA in the germline V gene.

The chain couples TRBV4-2 to TRBJ1-4; a possible D gene is TRBD1 (5 bases). V was shortened by 2 bases and J by 7 bases, with 8 bases between the two germline ends. The CDR3 consists of 13 residues. The germline V gene has CDR1 LGHNA and CDR2 YNFKEQ. CDR3 sequence (DNA): TGTGCCAGCAGCCAACTGGACACTGAAAAACTGTTTTTT. Its translation: CASSQLDTEKLFF.

In its sample, this clonotype was seen a few times. The chain couples TRBV7-2 to TRBJ1-1; no reliable D call. The CDR3 is 14 residues long. Germline loops: CDR1 SGHTA, CDR2 FQGNSA. Trimming removed 4 bases from V and 8 bases from J, with 17 bases in between. Here the CDR3 reads CASSSGPTGEEAFF. CDR3 nucleotides: TGTGCCAGCAGCTCCGGGCCGACGGGAGAAGAAGCTTTCTTT.

There are a few counts of this clonotype. This chain links TRBV7-8 with TRBJ2-5, with D possibly TRBD2 on 5 matching bases. CDR1 is SGHVS, CDR2 FQNEAQ, per germline. The CDR3 covers 14 residues. V was clipped by 2 bases and J by 5 bases, with 12 bases between them. CDR3 protein: CASSLNRGAETQYF. CDR3 in DNA: TGTGCCAGCAGCTTAAATCGGGGAGCTGAGACCCAGTACTTC.

This clonotype was observed a few times. The CDR3 spells CSARVPEDLRLNTEAFF. CDR3 bases: TGCAGTGCTAGAGTTCCCGAAGACCTCCGACTAAACACTGAAGCTTTCTTT. This chain connects TRBV20-1 to TRBJ1-1; D unresolved. V lost 1 base to trimming and J lost 2 bases, with 20 bases between them. This CDR3 is built from 17 residues. CDR1 and CDR2 from the germline V gene are DFQATT and SNEGSKA (reference sequence).

The rearrangement joins TRBV7-9 to TRBJ2-5; D perhaps matches TRBD1 (6 bases). This CDR3 has 18 residues. Per the germline V gene, CDR1 is SEHNR and CDR2 is FQNEAQ (reference sequence). V was clipped by 5 bases and J by 5 bases, with 27 bases between them. The DNA for the CDR3 is TGTGCCAGCAGCGCTAGGATGACGACAGGATTTCGTCGGGAGACCCAGTACTTC. Residues: CASSARMTTGFRRETQYF.

This chain's CDR3 is CASRTDRGYNTEAFF. Here the CDR3 DNA reads TGCGCCAGCAGAACGGACAGGGGTTATAACACTGAAGCTTTCTTT. The rearrangement joins TRBV5-1 to TRBJ1-1; the match to TRBD1 covers 9 bases. V shed 5 bases, J shed 2 bases, and the junction held 7 bases outside the gene matches. This CDR3 region has 15 residues. The V gene's germline CDR1 is SGHRS and CDR2 YFSETQ.

This clonotype was counted at least ten times. The CDR3 region is CASSGSSLFYTQYF. DNA for the CDR3: TGCGCCAGCAGCGGTTCTAGCCTTTTCTATACGCAGTATTTT. The chain couples TRBV5-1 to TRBJ2-3; maybe TRBD2 (5 bases). Germline-derived CDR1 and CDR2 are SGHRS and YFSETQ. This CDR3 is 14 amino acids long. V lost 4 bases to trimming and J lost 7 bases, with 16 bases between them.

The V and J genes are TRBV6-2 or TRBV6-3 and TRBJ1-1, with 9 bases lining up with TRBD1. This CDR3 has 16 amino acids. The germline CDR1 and CDR2 sequences are MNHEY and SVGEGT. Germline trimming cut 2 bases from V and 0 bases from J; bases unmatched to any gene: 4. The CDR3 nucleotides are TGTGCCAGCAGTTACGCCGACAGGGGGGTGAACACTGAAGCTTTCTTT. Protein: CASSYADRGVNTEAFF.

This clonotype was detected a few times. The chain joins TRBV6-5 to TRBJ1-6, with D maybe TRBD1 (6 bases). V was cut by 6 bases and J by 5 bases, with 11 bases left in between. This CDR3 spans 14 amino acids. The germline V gene encodes CDR1 MNHEY and CDR2 SVGAGI. This chain's CDR3 is CASRPWGHNSPLHF. The CDR3 DNA follows: TGTGCCAGCAGGCCCTGGGGGCATAATTCACCCCTCCACTTT.

The rearrangement joins TRBV14 to TRBJ1-1, with unresolved D. V shed 2 bases and J shed 6 bases, with 10 bases lying between them. The CDR3 extends over 13 amino acids. The V gene's germline CDR1 is SGHDN and CDR2 FVKESK. CDR3 in DNA: TGTGCCAGCAGCCAATTTACGGACGCTGAAGCTTTCTTT. Its translation is CASSQFTDAEAFF.

The V and J genes are TRBV20-1 and TRBJ1-5; D uncertain. The CDR3 loop spans 16 amino acids. The V end lost 0 bases, the J end lost 0 bases, and 12 bases lay between the germline ends. The germline gives CDR1 DFQATT, CDR2 SNEGSKA (reference sequence). CDR3 amino acids: CSARDSFRVSNQPQHF. As DNA, the CDR3 is TGCAGTGCTAGAGATTCCTTCAGAGTTAGCAATCAGCCCCAGCATTTT.

This clonotype was seen at least ten times. V gene TRBV12-3 or TRBV12-4 combines with J gene TRBJ1-2, with a tentative D call TRBD1 (5 bases). V lost 5 bases to trimming and J lost 9 bases, with 13 bases between them. The CDR3 is 12 residues long. CDR3 bases: TGTGCCAGCAGTCCCGAGGGGAGGAGCTACACCTTC. Amino acid sequence: CASSPEGRSYTF.

This clonotype was seen at least ten times. The chain has TRBV6-1 and TRBJ1-5, with D unclear. The V end was cut by 4 bases, the J end by 0 bases, with 7 bases between. The CDR3 length is 14 residues. In germline, CDR1 is MNHNS, CDR2 SASEGT. The CDR3: CASSGVYSNQPQHF. Written as DNA, the CDR3 is TGTGCCAGCAGTGGCGTTTATAGCAATCAGCCCCAGCATTTT.

The sample holds a few counts of this clonotype. The chain employs TRBV18 and TRBJ1-5, with D unresolved. Looked up from germline, CDR1 is KGHSH and CDR2 is LQKENI. V lost 3 bases and J 5 bases, leaving 8 bases between the germline ends. The CDR3 sequence is 13 residues long. The CDR3 is CASSPGRDQPQHF. As DNA, the CDR3 is TGTGCCAGCTCACCTGGGCGTGATCAGCCCCAGCATTTT.

V and J are TRBV4-3 and TRBJ2-1, with TRBD2 matching 8 bases. Germline-derived CDR1 and CDR2 are LGHNA and YSLEER. The junction had 3 bases not matched to a gene; V was cut back by 2 bases and J by 3 bases. The CDR3 spans 15 residues. CDR3 DNA: TGCGCCAGCAGCCAATTAGCGGGGAACTACAATGAGCAGTTCTTC. This gives the protein CASSQLAGNYNEQFF.

V gene TRBV7-2 combines with J gene TRBJ1-6; possible D gene TRBD1, 6 bases. This CDR3 contains 15 residues. The V gene's germline CDR1 is SGHTA and CDR2 FQGNSA. Trimming stripped 2 bases from V and 10 bases from J, with 15 bases between. The CDR3 region is CASSLMNRVGSPLHF. CDR3 sequence (DNA): TGTGCCAGCAGCTTAATGAACAGGGTTGGATCACCCCTCCACTTT.

There are a few counts of this clonotype. V is TRBV18 and J is TRBJ1-1; 7 bases agree with TRBD1. CDR1 and CDR2 (germline): KGHSH, LQKENI. The CDR3 sequence is 15 residues long. The trim removed 1 base at V and 8 bases at J, leaving 10 bases unmatched. The CDR3 nucleotides are TGTGCCAGCTCACCACGGGACAGTACCTACGGGGAAGCTTTCTTT. It yields the protein CASSPRDSTYGEAFF.

The rearrangement uses TRBV6-2 or TRBV6-3 and TRBJ1-5; TRBD1 matches at 7 bases. The V segment lost 7 bases and the J segment 0 bases; nucleotides outside the gene matches: 6. CDR3 length: 15 amino acids. CDR1 is MNHEY, CDR2 SVGEGT, per germline. The CDR3 nucleotides read TGTGCCAGCACCGGGACAGACTATAGCAATCAGCCCCAGCATTTT. This translates into CASTGTDYSNQPQHF.

The chain employs TRBV11-2 and TRBJ1-6; a possible D gene is TRBD1 (5 bases). V dropped 6 bases and J dropped 9 bases, with 15 bases sitting between them. This CDR3 is 14 amino acids long. In germline, CDR1 is SGHAT, CDR2 FQNNGV. This CDR3 is CASRYRTSSSPLHF. Written as DNA, the CDR3 is TGTGCCAGCAGATACCGGACATCCAGTTCACCCCTCCACTTT.

This clonotype was observed a few times. V usage is TRBV7-9 and J usage is TRBJ2-3, with D tentatively TRBD2 (5 bases). In germline, CDR1 is SEHNR, CDR2 FQNEAQ (reference sequence). V was cut by 2 bases and J by 9 bases, with 12 bases left in between. This CDR3 has 13 residues. The CDR3 is CASSLRVWETQYF. As DNA, the CDR3 is TGTGCCAGCAGCTTAAGAGTCTGGGAGACGCAGTATTTT.

This clonotype was found a few times. The V call is TRBV6-2 or TRBV6-3, the J call TRBJ1-5; D call uncertain. Trimming cost V 4 bases and J 0 bases, with 10 bases left between them. The V gene's germline CDR1 is MNHEY and CDR2 SVGEGT. The CDR3 length is 15 residues. The CDR3 spells CASSSVGGSNQPQHF. CDR3 bases: TGTGCCAGCAGTTCAGTTGGAGGTAGCAATCAGCCCCAGCATTTT.

This clonotype was seen many times. V usage is TRBV28 and J usage is TRBJ1-1; 8 bases are a match to TRBD1. With V trimmed by 4 bases and J by 3 bases, 7 bases remained unmatched. The CDR3 consists of 15 residues. The germline V gene encodes CDR1 MDHEN and CDR2 SYDVKM. CDR3 protein: CASSYPRQGYTEAFF. In nucleotides, the CDR3 is TGTGCCAGCAGTTACCCCCGACAGGGGTACACTGAAGCTTTCTTT.

This clonotype turned up a few times. The rearrangement joins TRBV4-3 to TRBJ2-3; 8 nucleotides match TRBD2. The junction had 6 bases not matched to a gene; V was cut back by 0 bases and J by 1 base. The CDR3 consists of 17 residues. The germline gives CDR1 LGHNA, CDR2 YSLEER. CDR3 amino acids: CASSQEERGTRTDTQYF. In DNA, the CDR3 is TGCGCCAGCAGCCAAGAAGAGCGGGGGACACGCACAGATACGCAGTATTTT.

With regard to this clonotype: This may be a read error, as it is one base from a much larger clone. The conserved phenylalanine or tryptophan is not found at the CDR3 terminus, so this likely reflects a read error. The chain uses TRBV28 and TRBJ2-1, with no clear D. Looked up from germline, CDR1 is MDHEN and CDR2 is SYDVKM. Trimming pared 2 bases from V and 7 bases from J, leaving 3 bases between. The CDR3 loop spans 11 amino acids. Here the CDR3 DNA reads TGTGCCAGCAGTTTAAGGAATGAGCAGTTCATC. Translated: CASSLRNEQFI.